A selection of T cell receptor beta chains follows, all from one sample in a study of blood T cell repertoires in COVID-19. Here immunoSEQ multiplex PCR was the method, and the copy in TCRdb shows in-frame clones only, minus some. The top ten hold about a sixth of the sample, which has approximately 210,000 clones, approximately 73% seen once. The sample comprised PBMCs or T cells enriched from blood (not recorded which). All receptors come from a woman aged 45-60 years with acute COVID-19. CDR3s include the opening cysteine and the closing phenylalanine or tryptophan. A D gene is named only where the DNA matches it firmly. Expanded clones get a size class; other rows say once, few or many, or leave the size out.

d_gene: TRBD2; abundance: .; v_gene: TRBV10-2; len: 15; j_gene: TRBJ2-1; CDR3nt: TGCGCCAGCAGCCTGACTAGCGGGGGATTCAATGAGCAGTTCTTC; CDR3aa: CASSLTSGGFNEQFF
d_gene: TRBD1; abundance: .; v_gene: TRBV4-1; len: 16; j_gene: TRBJ1-3; CDR3nt: TGCGCCAGCAGCCAAGATCGACAGGGGGCTGGAAACACCATATATTTT; CDR3aa: CASSQDRQGAGNTIYF
d_gene: .; abundance: .; v_gene: TRBV19; len: 11; j_gene: TRBJ1-2; CDR3nt: TGTGCCAGCTCGAGAGCCTATGGCTACACCTTC; CDR3aa: CASSRAYGYTF
d_gene: TRBD1; abundance: few; v_gene: TRBV27; len: 15; j_gene: TRBJ2-3; CDR3nt: TGTGCCAGCAGTTCCAGGACAGGGGGCACAGATACGCAGTATTTT; CDR3aa: CASSSRTGGTDTQYF
d_gene: .; abundance: .; v_gene: TRBV28; len: 12; j_gene: TRBJ1-2; CDR3nt: TGTGCCAGCAGTTTCCAAAACTATGGCTACACCTTC; CDR3aa: CASSFQNYGYTF
d_gene: TRBD1; abundance: .; v_gene: TRBV2; len: 13; j_gene: TRBJ1-2; CDR3nt: TGTGCCAGCAGCGTCCGGACAGGGGATGGCTACACCTTC; CDR3aa: CASSVRTGDGYTF
d_gene: .; abundance: .; v_gene: TRBV3-1/TRBV3-2; len: 16; j_gene: TRBJ1-3; CDR3nt: TGTGCCAGCAGCCAAGATCCCGGGGGAACTGGAAACACCATATATTTT; CDR3aa: CASSQDPGGTGNTIYF
d_gene: TRBD1; abundance: .; v_gene: TRBV7-9; len: 13; j_gene: TRBJ1-1; CDR3nt: TGTGCCAGCGGGGGACAGGGGCGGACTGAAGCTTTCTTT; CDR3aa: CASGGQGRTEAFF
d_gene: .; abundance: few; v_gene: TRBV12-3/TRBV12-4; len: 12; j_gene: TRBJ1-5; CDR3nt: TGTGCCAGCAGTATACAGAATCAGCCCCAGCATTTT; CDR3aa: CASSIQNQPQHF
d_gene: .; abundance: .; v_gene: TRBV7-6; len: 15; j_gene: TRBJ2-1; CDR3nt: TGTGCCAGCAGCTTACGTCCGGCAGGGCACAATGAGCAGTTCTTC; CDR3aa: CASSLRPAGHNEQFF
d_gene: TRBD1; abundance: .; v_gene: TRBV19; len: 14; j_gene: TRBJ2-1; CDR3nt: TGTGCCAGTAGCAGGGACAGGGTAGGCAATGAGCAGTTCTTC; CDR3aa: CASSRDRVGNEQFF
d_gene: .; abundance: .; v_gene: TRBV6-4; len: 15; j_gene: TRBJ1-6; CDR3nt: TGTGCCAGCAGTGTAGCGGGCCAGGGGAATTCACCCCTCCACTTT; CDR3aa: CASSVAGQGNSPLHF
d_gene: .; abundance: once; v_gene: TRBV19; len: 12; j_gene: TRBJ1-1; CDR3nt: TGTGCCAGTAGTATCCACAGGGTGGCGGCTTTCTTT; CDR3aa: CASSIHRVAAFF
d_gene: .; abundance: .; v_gene: TRBV27; len: 15; j_gene: TRBJ2-3; CDR3nt: TGTGCCAGCAGTTCCGGACGGGGGGCCGGAGATACGCAGTATTTT; CDR3aa: CASSSGRGAGDTQYF
d_gene: .; abundance: .; v_gene: TRBV7-2; len: 15; j_gene: TRBJ2-1; CDR3nt: TGTGCCAGCAGCTTAGCGGCAGGGTTATACAATGAGCAGTTCTTC; CDR3aa: CASSLAAGLYNEQFF
d_gene: .; abundance: .; v_gene: TRBV6-5; len: 14; j_gene: TRBJ1-6; CDR3nt: TGTGCCAGCAGTCCCCCCGAAGGGGTCGCACCCCTCCACTTT; CDR3aa: CASSPPEGVAPLHF
d_gene: TRBD1; abundance: .; v_gene: TRBV7-6; len: 14; j_gene: TRBJ1-4; CDR3nt: TGTGCCAGCAGTTCACAGGGGCGGAATGAAAAACTGTTTTTT; CDR3aa: CASSSQGRNEKLFF
d_gene: .; abundance: .; v_gene: TRBV6-5; len: 14; j_gene: TRBJ2-1; CDR3nt: TGTGCCACTCATCTGATGAGCTCCTACAATGAGCAGTTCTTC; CDR3aa: CATHLMSSYNEQFF
d_gene: TRBD1; abundance: .; v_gene: TRBV5-5; len: 15; j_gene: TRBJ2-3; CDR3nt: TGTGCCAGCAGTCCCGGGACAGGGGGTGCAGGGACGCAGTATTTT; CDR3aa: CASSPGTGGAGTQYF
d_gene: .; abundance: .; v_gene: TRBV7-6; len: 12; j_gene: TRBJ1-1; CDR3nt: TGTGCCAGCAGCTGGGACATCACTGAAGCTTTCTTT; CDR3aa: CASSWDITEAFF
d_gene: TRBD1; abundance: .; v_gene: TRBV30; len: 14; j_gene: TRBJ1-5; CDR3nt: TGTGCCTGGAGTAAGTTGACAGGGGAACAGCCCCAGCATTTT; CDR3aa: CAWSKLTGEQPQHF
d_gene: .; abundance: .; v_gene: TRBV19; len: 12; j_gene: TRBJ1-1; CDR3nt: TGTGCCAGTACTCTTGGGGCCGCTGAAGCTTTCTTT; CDR3aa: CASTLGAAEAFF
d_gene: TRBD1; abundance: .; v_gene: TRBV19; len: 13; j_gene: TRBJ1-2; CDR3nt: TGTGCCAGTCAGGGACAGGGTCGGTATGGCTACACCTTC; CDR3aa: CASQGQGRYGYTF
d_gene: .; abundance: .; v_gene: TRBV7-2; len: 14; j_gene: TRBJ1-4; CDR3nt: TGTGCCAGCAGCTTTAGGGGCAGGGATGAAAAACTGTTTTTT; CDR3aa: CASSFRGRDEKLFF
d_gene: .; abundance: few; v_gene: TRBV7-2; len: 17; j_gene: TRBJ1-1; CDR3nt: TGTGCCAGCAGCTTAGGCTGGGGAGGGCTGCGCAACACTGAAGCTTTCTTT; CDR3aa: CASSLGWGGLRNTEAFF
d_gene: TRBD1; abundance: .; v_gene: TRBV23-1; len: 15; j_gene: TRBJ1-6; CDR3nt: TGCGCCAGCAGTCATCCCCAAGACAACAGGGGGCCCCTCCACTTT; CDR3aa: CASSHPQDNRGPLHF
d_gene: TRBD2; abundance: .; v_gene: TRBV6-5; len: 14; j_gene: TRBJ2-5; CDR3nt: TGTGCCAGCACCCGGGGCGGGGGGCAAGAGACCCAGTACTTC; CDR3aa: CASTRGGGQETQYF
d_gene: .; abundance: .; v_gene: TRBV15; len: 13; j_gene: TRBJ1-1; CDR3nt: TGTGCCACCAGCAGAGGGACAATCACTGAAGCTTTCTTT; CDR3aa: CATSRGTITEAFF
d_gene: TRBD2; abundance: few; v_gene: TRBV11-2; len: 15; j_gene: TRBJ2-1; CDR3nt: TGTGCCAGCAGCTTTGGGAGGACTAGCCCCAATGAGCAGTTCTTC; CDR3aa: CASSFGRTSPNEQFF
d_gene: TRBD1; abundance: .; v_gene: TRBV28; len: 14; j_gene: TRBJ1-2; CDR3nt: TGTGCCAGCAGGCGCAGGGGGCCCAACTATGGCTACACCTTC; CDR3aa: CASRRRGPNYGYTF
d_gene: TRBD1; abundance: .; v_gene: TRBV3-1/TRBV3-2; len: 16; j_gene: TRBJ1-2; CDR3nt: TGTGCCAGCAGCCGCCTTGACAGGGAGGAACTTGATGGCTACACCTTC; CDR3aa: CASSRLDREELDGYTF
d_gene: TRBD1; abundance: .; v_gene: TRBV13; len: 13; j_gene: TRBJ1-4; CDR3nt: TGTGCCAGCAGCGAGGGGACAGGTGAAAAACTGTTTTTT; CDR3aa: CASSEGTGEKLFF
d_gene: .; abundance: once; v_gene: TRBV5-4; len: 18; j_gene: TRBJ1-2; CDR3nt: TGTGCCAGCAGCTTGGGCGGGGCAACAGTTGGTGGTGGGGATGGCTACACCTTC; CDR3aa: CASSLGGATVGGGDGYTF
d_gene: TRBD1; abundance: .; v_gene: TRBV2; len: 17; j_gene: TRBJ1-3; CDR3nt: TGTGCCAGCAGTGAATTGGGACAGGGGGCGATTGGAAACACCATATATTTT; CDR3aa: CASSELGQGAIGNTIYF
d_gene: .; abundance: once; v_gene: TRBV7-7; len: 12; j_gene: TRBJ2-5; CDR3nt: TGTGCTAGTGGCGGGGTAGGGGAGACCCAGTACTTC; CDR3aa: CASGGVGETQYF
d_gene: .; abundance: .; v_gene: TRBV5-1; len: 14; j_gene: TRBJ2-3; CDR3nt: TGCGCCAGCAGCTCCGGACAGCCCACAGATACGCAGTATTTT; CDR3aa: CASSSGQPTDTQYF
d_gene: .; abundance: once; v_gene: TRBV7-8; len: 12; j_gene: TRBJ1-1; CDR3nt: TGTGCCAGCACCCGGGGGGGGGCTGAAGCTTTCTTT; CDR3aa: CASTRGGAEAFF
d_gene: TRBD2; abundance: .; v_gene: TRBV7-2; len: 17; j_gene: TRBJ2-1; CDR3nt: TGTGCCAGCAGCCCCCGGACTAGCGGTATGGGCTACAATGAGCAGTTCTTC; CDR3aa: CASSPRTSGMGYNEQFF
d_gene: TRBD1; abundance: .; v_gene: TRBV30; len: 15; j_gene: TRBJ1-5; CDR3nt: TGTGCCTGGAGTTTCGGACAGGGTCTCAATCAGCCCCAGCATTTT; CDR3aa: CAWSFGQGLNQPQHF
d_gene: TRBD2; abundance: .; v_gene: TRBV7-6; len: 18; j_gene: TRBJ2-5; CDR3nt: TGTGCCAGCAGCCTCCCTCGGATAGTCGTACTAGCGGAAGAGACCCAGTACTTC; CDR3aa: CASSLPRIVVLAEETQYF
d_gene: .; abundance: .; v_gene: TRBV4-3; len: 15; j_gene: TRBJ2-3; CDR3nt: TGCGCCAGCAGCGCCAGGGCGTATAGCACAGATACGCAGTATTTT; CDR3aa: CASSARAYSTDTQYF
d_gene: TRBD1; abundance: .; v_gene: TRBV5-8; len: 15; j_gene: TRBJ1-2; CDR3nt: TGTGCCAGCAGCTCGAGGACAGGGTCAAACTATGGCTACACCTTC; CDR3aa: CASSSRTGSNYGYTF
d_gene: TRBD2; abundance: .; v_gene: TRBV7-3; len: 15; j_gene: TRBJ2-2; CDR3nt: TGTGCCAGCAGCGAGGGACTAGCTGGGACCGGGGAGCTGTTTTTT; CDR3aa: CASSEGLAGTGELFF
d_gene: .; abundance: .; v_gene: TRBV25-1; len: 13; j_gene: TRBJ1-1; CDR3nt: TGTGCCAGCAGTGAATATGGAGGGGACGAAGCTTTCTTT; CDR3aa: CASSEYGGDEAFF
d_gene: .; abundance: .; v_gene: TRBV28; len: 13; j_gene: TRBJ1-1; CDR3nt: TGTGCCAGCAGTTTCAACGGACACGCTGAAGCTTTCTTT; CDR3aa: CASSFNGHAEAFF
d_gene: .; abundance: .; v_gene: TRBV6-5; len: 12; j_gene: TRBJ1-4; CDR3nt: TGTGCCAGCGGGCTGTTGGGTGAAAAACTGTTTTTT; CDR3aa: CASGLLGEKLFF
d_gene: .; abundance: .; v_gene: TRBV5-8; len: 14; j_gene: TRBJ2-4; CDR3nt: TGTGCCAGCAGACACCAAGGGGAATTAAACATTCAGTACTTC; CDR3aa: CASRHQGELNIQYF
d_gene: .; abundance: .; v_gene: TRBV24-1; len: 17; j_gene: TRBJ1-6; CDR3nt: TGTGCCACCAGTGACCGCCGGACAGACTCCTATAATTCACCCCTCCACTTT; CDR3aa: CATSDRRTDSYNSPLHF
d_gene: TRBD1; abundance: .; v_gene: TRBV19; len: 18; j_gene: TRBJ1-1; CDR3nt: TGTGCCAGTAGTTGGCCGGCGACAGGGGTTTTGGTGAACACTGAAGCTTTCTTT; CDR3aa: CASSWPATGVLVNTEAFF
d_gene: .; abundance: .; v_gene: TRBV6-2/TRBV6-3; len: 16; j_gene: TRBJ1-1; CDR3nt: TGTGCCAGCAGTTACCTGCGCATGGGGCTGGGCACTGAAGCTTTCTTT; CDR3aa: CASSYLRMGLGTEAFF
d_gene: .; abundance: .; v_gene: TRBV27; len: 15; j_gene: TRBJ1-4; CDR3nt: TGTGCCAGCAGAGCTCGAAGAACCTACGGGGAAAAACTGTTTTTT; CDR3aa: CASRARRTYGEKLFF
d_gene: TRBD2; abundance: .; v_gene: TRBV9; len: 16; j_gene: TRBJ2-3; CDR3nt: TGTGCCAGCAGCACCCCGACTAGCGGGGGGGCGGGTACGCAGTATTTT; CDR3aa: CASSTPTSGGAGTQYF